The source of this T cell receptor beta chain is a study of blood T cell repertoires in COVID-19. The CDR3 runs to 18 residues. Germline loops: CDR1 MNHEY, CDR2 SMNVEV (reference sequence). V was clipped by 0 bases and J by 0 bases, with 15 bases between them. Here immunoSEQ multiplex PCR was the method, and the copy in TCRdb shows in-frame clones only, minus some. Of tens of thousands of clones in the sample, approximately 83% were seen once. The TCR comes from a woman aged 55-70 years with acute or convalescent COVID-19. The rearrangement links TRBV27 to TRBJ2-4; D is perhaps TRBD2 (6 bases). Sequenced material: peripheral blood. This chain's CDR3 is CASSLSSGEGVAKNIQYF. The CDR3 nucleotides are TGTGCCAGCAGTTTATCTTCGGGGGAAGGGGTAGCCAAAAACATTCAGTACTTC.